The T cell receptor (beta chain) described here comes from a study of early T cells in non-severe SARS-CoV-2 infection. About the study: Investigators sequenced bulk RNA drawn from unsorted whole blood, and chains remained unpaired.

The length of the CDR3 is 16 residues. The V gene's germline CDR1 is SGHAT and CDR2 FQNNGV. The junction had 7 bases not matched to a gene; V was cut back by 5 bases and J by 5 bases. This clonotype turned up a few times. Unique molecular identifiers were affixed to single, distinct cDNA molecules. TCRdb analysed the 5' RACE reads with MiXCR anew, one entry per CDR3 protein. In the table there are fewer than 110,000 distinct CDR3 sequences, 11% of which are singletons. Material: whole blood. The rearrangement links TRBV11-2 to TRBJ2-2; 11 nucleotides line up with TRBD2. The receptor was derived from an adult who was a healthcare worker with PCR-confirmed SARS-CoV-2 infection or an uninfected control (not recorded which). The CDR3 loop reads CASSALAGGRTGELFF. In DNA, the CDR3 is TGTGCCAGCAGCGCCTTAGCGGGAGGGCGAACCGGGGAGCTGTTTTTT.